These 9 T cell receptor beta chains originate from one sample sequenced in a study of blood T cells in healthy people across ages (dated by TCRdb to the mid-2010s). The library was made by 5' RACE. The sequencing machine was an Illumina HiSeq 2500. A second PCR of about 6 to 12 cycles was run with a J-beta primer mix and a sample-barcoded 5' primer. The public reads were run again by TCRdb, first through fastp at Q25 and then through MiXCR, and only productive beta chains were kept. Entries are consolidated by CDR3 protein sequence, retaining the most common genes and DNA. The sample profile shows 1.5 million to 2 million distinct CDR3 sequences; just under 50% of them were found once. The leading ten clones occupy around 2.1% of the sample. The sequenced sample consisted of blood. The source is a woman aged 40 to 50 in good health.

A few counts support this clonotype. The genes are TRBV5-6 and TRBJ2-7; no clear D gene. Germline V gene data show CDR1 as SGHDT and CDR2 as YYEEEE. CDR3 size: 12 residues. V was pared by 1 base and J by 6 bases, with 8 bases between. DNA of the CDR3: TGTGCCAGCAGCTTGCCCGGGTTCGAGCAGTACTTC. Encoded protein: CASSLPGFEQYF.

The chain links TRBV7-9 to TRBJ2-1; D possibly corresponds to TRBD2 (7 bases). Deletions cut 5 bases from V and 5 bases from J, with 19 bases between. This CDR3 has 16 amino acids. Per the germline V gene, CDR1 is SEHNR and CDR2 is FQNEAQ (reference sequence). CDR3 amino acids: CASSPRPLGGDNEQFF. The CDR3 coding sequence is TGTGCCAGCAGCCCGAGGCCCTTAGGGGGGGACAATGAGCAGTTCTTC.

The chain links TRBV7-2 to TRBJ2-1; no firm D call. V was trimmed by 0 bases and J by 7 bases, leaving 10 bases between them. The CDR3 consists of 14 residues. CDR1 and CDR2 from the germline V gene are SGHTA and FQGNSA. CDR3 residues: CASSLALPRNEQFF. As DNA, the CDR3 is TGTGCCAGCAGCTTAGCGTTACCGCGGAATGAGCAGTTCTTC.

The V call is TRBV7-9, the J call TRBJ1-4, with 7 bases fitting TRBD1. Germline values: CDR1 SEHNR, CDR2 FQNEAQ (reference sequence). After removal of 5 bases from V and 5 bases from J, the junction contained 8 bases not matched to a gene. This CDR3 spans 15 amino acids. The CDR3 protein is CASSVPRQGNEKLFF. As DNA, the CDR3 is TGTGCCAGCAGCGTCCCGAGACAGGGCAATGAAAAACTGTTTTTT. The entire variable domain, with the rest obtained from reference TRBV7-9 and TRBJ1-4, is as follows: DTGVSQNPRHKITKRGQNVTFRCDPISEHNRLYWYRQTLGQGPEFLTYFQNEAQLEKSRLLSDRFSAERPKGSFSTLEIQRTEQGDSAMYLCASSVPRQGNEKLFFGSGTQLSVL.

The V call is TRBV5-6, the J call TRBJ2-1; unclear D gene. CDR1 is SGHDT, CDR2 YYEEEE, per germline. This CDR3 spans 13 amino acids. V was trimmed by 3 bases and J by 8 bases, leaving 12 bases between them. This CDR3 reads CASSSKGWDEQFF. DNA for the CDR3: TGTGCCAGCAGCTCAAAGGGCTGGGATGAGCAGTTCTTC. Variable domain in full (rest from reference TRBV5-6 and TRBJ2-1): DAGVTQSPTHLIKTRGQQVTLRCSPKSGHDTVSWYQQALGQGPQFIFQYYEEEERQRGNFPDRFSGHQFPNYSSELNVNALLLGDSALYLCASSSKGWDEQFFGPGTRLTVL.

The rearrangement uses TRBV20-1 and TRBJ2-1; 7 positions agree with TRBD2. The germline CDR1 and CDR2 sequences are DFQATT and SNEGSKA (reference sequence). J was trimmed by 12 bases and V by 3 bases; bases with no gene match: 17. This CDR3 contains 15 residues. The DNA for the CDR3 is TGCAGTGCTAGTTATTTTGCAGCGGGGACGGGGGGGCAGTTCTTC. It translates to CSASYFAAGTGGQFF.

This clonotype was detected a few times. V is TRBV5-1 and J is TRBJ2-7; perhaps TRBD2 as D (6 bases). CDR1 and CDR2 (germline): SGHRS, YFSETQ. This CDR3 has 15 amino acids. V shed 3 bases and J shed 4 bases, with 17 bases lying between them. This CDR3 is CASSSTGTDYYEQYF. CDR3 coding DNA: TGCGCCAGCAGCTCCACCGGGACGGACTATTACGAGCAGTACTTC.

This rearrangement joins TRBV20-1 to TRBJ2-7; no clear D gene. From germline, CDR1 is DFQATT and CDR2 SNEGSKA (reference sequence). The CDR3 sequence is 14 residues long. Trimming shortened V by 0 bases and J by 0 bases, and 9 bases separated the two germline ends. CDR3 DNA sequence: TGCAGTGCTAGAGACCCGGGTATCTCCTACGAGCAGTACTTC. Encoded protein: CSARDPGISYEQYF.

This clonotype appeared a few times. The chain is built from TRBV13 and TRBJ1-2; D unresolved. From germline, CDR1 is PRHDT and CDR2 FYEKMQ (reference sequence). The CDR3 sequence is 14 residues long. V dropped 2 bases and J dropped 1 base, with 8 bases sitting between them. The CDR3 region is CASSLPGLNYGYTF. Written as DNA, the CDR3 is TGTGCCAGCAGCTTACCAGGACTTAACTATGGCTACACCTTC.